The 15 T cell receptor beta chains given below trace back to one sample, sequenced in a study of blood T cells in healthy people across ages (dated by TCRdb to about 2015). Libraries were constructed by 5' RACE. The sample was run on an Illumina HiSeq 2500. The second PCR ran for about 6 to 12 cycles and used a J-beta primer mix along with a sample-barcoded 5' primer. TCRdb ran its own pipeline on the public reads, namely fastp trimming at Q25 and MiXCR clone calling, and kept in-frame beta chains. For every CDR3 protein sequence, its rows merge into one entry that carries the most common genes and DNA. The sample data list 600,000 to 1,000,000 distinct CDR3 sequences, and roughly 50% of these were observed just once. Of the sample, approximately 21% falls within the top ten clones. The sample consisted of blood. These receptors originate from a young man in good health.

This clonotype was seen many times. The chain joins TRBV7-2 to TRBJ2-7, with 10 bases matching TRBD1. CDR3 size: 17 residues. With V trimmed by 8 bases and J by 3 bases, 16 bases remained unmatched. Germline V lookup: CDR1 SGHTA, CDR2 FQGNSA. The CDR3 reads CASRDRGPGLVFYEQYF. The CDR3 coding sequence is TGTGCCAGCCGGGACAGGGGTCCGGGACTAGTTTTCTACGAGCAGTACTTC.

CDR3 residues: CATSFRVSVAKNIQYF. CDR3 bases: TGTGCCACCAGCTTTCGGGTGAGCGTGGCCAAAAACATTCAGTACTTC. J is TRBJ2-4 and V is TRBV15; D ambiguous. Germline V CDR1 and CDR2: LNHNV, YYDKDF (reference sequence). This CDR3 is 16 amino acids long. Trimming removed 5 bases from V and 1 base from J, with 15 bases in between.

This chain connects TRBV28 to TRBJ2-5; D may be TRBD1 or TRBD2 (6 bases each). Germline CDR1 MDHEN, CDR2 SYDVKM. V lost 3 bases to trimming and J lost 1 base, with 27 bases between them. This CDR3 comprises 20 residues. CDR3 DNA sequence: TGTGCCAGCAGTTTTGGGACGAGGGGGGCACGGGCGATACTCCAAGAGACCCAGTACTTC. It codes for CASSFGTRGARAILQETQYF.

The genes are TRBV7-2 and TRBJ2-7; TRBD1 is a possible D gene (6 bases). CDR3 size: 15 residues. Germline V gene sequence: CDR1 SGHTA, CDR2 FQGNSA. Trimming took off 1 base at V and 3 bases at J, with 13 bases between the two ends. The CDR3 region is CASSLGGTFLYEQYF. The CDR3 region has the DNA TGTGCCAGCAGCTTAGGGGGGACATTCCTCTACGAGCAGTACTTC.

V gene TRBV6-5 combines with J gene TRBJ2-1; 12 nucleotides align to TRBD2. Losses at the gene ends were 0 bases for V and 5 bases for J; bases not matched to a gene: 5. The length of the CDR3 is 17 residues. The germline CDR1 and CDR2 sequences are MNHEY and SVGAGI. The CDR3 loop is CASSYSASGGADNEQFF. The CDR3 DNA reads TGTGCCAGCAGTTACTCGGCTAGCGGGGGGGCCGACAATGAGCAGTTCTTC.

V gene TRBV5-5 combines with J gene TRBJ2-7; 7 nucleotides agree with TRBD2. The germline gives CDR1 SGHKS, CDR2 YYEKEE (reference sequence). The V gene end was trimmed by 2 bases and the J gene end by 0 bases; junction bases not matched to a gene: 5. There are 15 residues in the CDR3. Written as DNA, the CDR3 is TGTGCCAGCAGCTTCGGGGGGTGTAGCTCCTACGAGCAGTACTTC. This codes for CASSFGGCSSYEQYF.

This sequence joins TRBV11-2 and TRBJ2-3, with D maybe TRBD2 (5 bases). Per germline, CDR1 SGHAT and CDR2 FQNNGV. CDR3 size: 16 residues. V lost 2 bases to trimming and J lost 0 bases, with 12 bases between them. The CDR3 bases are TGTGCCAGCAGCTTATATAGCGCCAGCAGCACAGATACGCAGTATTTT. This translates into CASSLYSASSTDTQYF. The complete variable domain, with remaining parts taken from reference TRBV11-2 and TRBJ2-3, reads EAGVAQSPRYKIIEKRQSVAFWCNPISGHATLYWYQQILGQGPKLLIQFQNNGVVDDSQLPKDRFSAERLKGVDSTLKIQPAKLEDSAVYLCASSLYSASSTDTQYFGPGTRLTVL.

In nucleotides, the CDR3 is TGTGCCTGGAGTGTGGTTAAGGCAGTCGGCACTGAAGCTTTCTTT. This translates into CAWSVVKAVGTEAFF. This rearrangement joins TRBV30 to TRBJ1-1; D is uncertain. Deletions cut 0 bases from V and 4 bases from J, with 15 bases between. The CDR3 has 15 residues. The germline CDR1 and CDR2 sequences are GTSNPN and SVGIG (reference sequence).

As to this clonotype: No conserved phenylalanine or tryptophan ends this CDR3, so it is likely a read error. The rearrangement links TRBV10-3 to TRBJ2-4; D might be TRBD1 (6 bases). The CDR3 extends over 14 amino acids. V shed 6 bases and J shed 13 bases, with 22 bases lying between them. Germline V lookup: CDR1 ENHRY, CDR2 SYGVKD. The CDR3 DNA reads TGTGCCATCAGAAGGACAGCCCAGCCTGGGGAGCAGTACTTA. This codes for CAIRRTAQPGEQYL.

This clonotype showed up just a few times. The V and J genes are TRBV9 and TRBJ2-7, with D possibly matching TRBD1 (6 bases). V lost 3 bases and J lost 1, with 11 bases in between. Per the germline V gene, CDR1 is SGDLS and CDR2 is YYNGEE. The CDR3 runs 14 residues. CDR3 bases: TGTGCCAGCAGCGGCCGGGACAATTCCTACGAGCAGTACTTC. Translating it yields CASSGRDNSYEQYF.

This rearrangement joins TRBV10-3 to TRBJ1-1, with D unresolved. Germline CDR1 ENHRY, CDR2 SYGVKD. Trimming took 8 bases from V and 7 from J, leaving 20 bases between them. This CDR3 has 14 residues. The CDR3 sequence is CAILGTESPNEAFF. CDR3 sequence (DNA): TGTGCCATCCTTGGAACAGAGTCGCCGAATGAAGCTTTCTTT.

V and J are TRBV4-2 and TRBJ2-4, with TRBD2 matching 8 bases. The CDR3 runs to 14 residues. The V gene end was trimmed by 8 bases and the J gene end by 13 bases; junction bases not matched to a gene: 16. CDR1 and CDR2 (germline): LGHNA, YNFKEQ. The chain's CDR3 is CASGDGWASGFQYF. Here the CDR3 DNA reads TGTGCCAGCGGAGACGGGTGGGCTAGCGGGTTCCAGTACTTC.

This clonotype appeared a few times. The chain recombines TRBV5-5 with TRBJ2-3; 7 bases match TRBD2. From germline, CDR1 is SGHKS and CDR2 YYEKEE (reference sequence). The CDR3 length is 15 residues. Trimming removed 6 bases from V and 6 bases from J; junction bases left unmatched: 13. CDR3 loop: CASTLVVGLPDTQYF. The CDR3 DNA is TGTGCCAGCACCCTGGTAGTGGGACTACCGGATACGCAGTATTTT.

The chain recombines TRBV3-1 with TRBJ1-1, with a weak D call TRBD1 (6 bases). CDR3 length: 14 amino acids. Trimming shortened V by 6 bases and J by 0 bases, and 11 bases separated the two germline ends. Germline V CDR1 and CDR2: LGHDT, YNNKEL (reference sequence). CDR3 loop: CASRLTGLNTEAFF. The CDR3 DNA follows: TGTGCCAGCAGACTTACAGGGTTGAACACTGAAGCTTTCTTT.

This clonotype was seen ten or more times. In nucleotides, the CDR3 is TGCGCCAGCAGCTTGGTACGGGGGGGCATGGATACGCAGTATTTT. It is translated as CASSLVRGGMDTQYF. This chain connects TRBV5-1 to TRBJ2-3; TRBD2 matches 8 bases. This CDR3 spans 15 amino acids. CDR1 is SGHRS, CDR2 YFSETQ, per germline. J was trimmed by 6 bases and V by 0 bases; bases with no gene match: 6.